The next 23 T cell receptor beta chains were all read from a single sample in a study of blood T cell repertoires in COVID-19. TCRdb keeps only in-frame clones here, not all; method: immunoSEQ multiplex PCR. Counted here are hundreds of thousands of clones, 70% to 90% occurring once; the ten biggest clones make up around 15%. Sequencing was done on a sample of PBMCs or T cells enriched from blood (not recorded which). Receptors originate from a woman aged 45 to 65 with acute COVID-19.

This chain links TRBV10-3 with TRBJ1-2; D might be TRBD1 (6 bases). This CDR3 contains 14 residues. Trimming removed 7 bases from V and 4 bases from J, with 16 bases in between. Germline V gives CDR1 ENHRY, CDR2 SYGVKD. The CDR3 reads CAITGQTSSYGYTF. DNA for the CDR3: TGTGCCATCACCGGACAGACTAGCTCCTATGGCTACACCTTC.

The V call is TRBV27, the J call TRBJ1-5; 9 positions match TRBD1. The CDR3 runs to 16 residues. Losses at the gene ends were 6 bases for V and 0 bases for J; bases not matched to a gene: 6. Per germline, CDR1 MNHEY and CDR2 SMNVEV (reference sequence). CDR3 sequence (DNA): TGTGCCAGCAGGCCCGGGACAGGGCATAGCAATCAGCCCCAGCATTTT. Amino acid sequence: CASRPGTGHSNQPQHF.

This chain connects TRBV19 to TRBJ1-5; D is uncertain. The germline V and J ends were trimmed by 9 bases and 2 bases, with 17 bases remaining between them. This CDR3 is built from 15 residues. Looked up from germline, CDR1 is LNHDA and CDR2 is SQIVND (reference sequence). CDR3: CASKNWRVGNQPQHF. The CDR3 bases are TGTGCCAGCAAAAACTGGAGGGTAGGCAATCAGCCCCAGCATTTT.

This chain joins TRBV2 and TRBJ1-1; the D gene is possibly TRBD1 (6 bases). Germline V CDR1 and CDR2: SNHLY, FYNNEI. With 1 base removed from V and 0 bases from J, the gap between germline ends came to 6 bases. The CDR3 is 14 amino acids. The CDR3 sequence: CASSEGGLNTEAFF. As DNA, the CDR3 is TGTGCCAGCAGTGAAGGGGGGCTGAACACTGAAGCTTTCTTT.

The rearrangement joins TRBV18 to TRBJ1-1; 8 bases match TRBD1. The CDR3 runs to 15 residues. After removal of 1 base from V and 1 base from J, the junction contained 2 bases not matched to a gene. The germline V gene encodes CDR1 KGHSH and CDR2 LQKENI. The CDR3 protein is CASSPRTGSNTEAFF. The CDR3 region has the DNA TGTGCCAGCTCACCACGGACAGGGTCGAACACTGAAGCTTTCTTT.

The J gene is TRBJ2-2, the V gene TRBV18; 9 bases align to TRBD2. With V trimmed by 1 base and J by 1 base, 7 bases remained unmatched. This CDR3 has 18 amino acids. Germline V gives CDR1 KGHSH, CDR2 LQKENI. CDR3 region: CASSPLTSGPLNTGELFF. The CDR3 coding sequence is TGTGCCAGCTCACCACTGACTAGCGGACCTCTGAACACCGGGGAGCTGTTTTTT. The whole variable domain, filled in from reference TRBV18 and TRBJ2-2, reads NAGVMQNPRHLVRRRGQEARLRCSPMKGHSHVYWYRQLPEEGLKFMVYLQKENIIDESGMPKERFSAEFPKEGPSILRIQQVVRGDSAAYFCASSPLTSGPLNTGELFFGEGSRLTVL.

The chain links TRBV6-5 to TRBJ1-3; no clear D gene. CDR3 length: 14 residues. Per the germline V gene, CDR1 is MNHEY and CDR2 is SVGAGI. Trimming took 0 bases from V and 0 from J, leaving 3 bases between them. In DNA form, the CDR3 reads TGTGCCAGCAGTTACTCTATCTCTGGAAACACCATATATTTT. It encodes CASSYSISGNTIYF.

The genes are TRBV10-3 and TRBJ2-5; TRBD2 agrees at 10 bases. V was clipped by 7 bases and J by 5 bases; unmatched bases: 13. CDR1 and CDR2 (germline): ENHRY, SYGVKD. This CDR3 comprises 16 residues. The CDR3 DNA is TGTGCCATCACCCCATTAGCGGGAGGTCCCCGGGAGACCCAGTACTTC. It is translated as CAITPLAGGPRETQYF.

The gene calls are TRBV30 and TRBJ2-7; TRBD1 agrees at 9 bases. After removal of 5 bases from V and 2 bases from J, the junction contained 4 bases not matched to a gene. Germline V lookup: CDR1 GTSNPN, CDR2 SVGIG (reference sequence). The CDR3 is made up of 13 amino acids. CDR3 sequence: CAWGGQGTYEQYF. The CDR3 nucleotides are TGTGCCTGGGGGGGACAGGGAACCTACGAGCAGTACTTC.

The J gene is TRBJ2-2, the V gene TRBV5-1; 8 bases align to TRBD1. CDR1 and CDR2 from the germline V gene are SGHRS and YFSETQ. V was clipped by 3 bases and J by 7 bases; unmatched bases: 14. The CDR3 is 17 amino acids. This CDR3 reads CASSSYQGAGKSGELFF. CDR3 DNA sequence: TGCGCCAGCAGCTCTTATCAGGGGGCCGGAAAGAGCGGGGAGCTGTTTTTT.

The chain links TRBV23-1 to TRBJ1-3; D gene ambiguous. TRBV23-1 qualifies as an ORF whose function is uncertain. The CDR3 totals 17 residues. Deletions cut 0 bases from V and 0 bases from J, with 12 bases between. The CDR3 region is CASSQSTETSSGNTIYF. In DNA, the CDR3 is TGCGCCAGCAGTCAATCCACAGAAACTAGCTCTGGAAACACCATATATTTT.

The chain employs TRBV27 and TRBJ1-3, with 9 bases lining up with TRBD1. CDR1 is MNHEY, CDR2 SMNVEV, per germline (reference sequence). V lost 8 bases, J lost 4 bases, and 9 bases stayed unmatched. The CDR3 has 15 amino acids. The CDR3 sequence: CASGKQGAGGNTIYF. CDR3 in DNA: TGTGCCAGCGGAAAACAGGGGGCAGGCGGAAACACCATATATTTT.

V and J are TRBV5-4 and TRBJ2-7, with 16 bases lining up with TRBD2. V gave up 3 bases and J gave up 2 bases; unmatched junction bases: 5. This CDR3 has 17 residues. The V gene's germline CDR1 is SGHNT and CDR2 YYREEE (reference sequence). CDR3 protein: CASSSGLAGGPTYEQYF. In DNA form, the CDR3 reads TGTGCCAGCAGCTCGGGACTAGCGGGAGGGCCCACCTACGAGCAGTACTTC.

The J gene is TRBJ1-2, the V gene TRBV28; 8 nucleotides align to TRBD1. Germline trimming cut 10 bases from V and 2 bases from J; bases unmatched to any gene: 6. From germline, CDR1 is MDHEN and CDR2 SYDVKM. The CDR3 totals 13 residues. CDR3: CATPRQGNYGYTF. DNA of the CDR3: TGTGCCACCCCCAGACAGGGGAACTATGGCTACACCTTC.

The chain is built from TRBV15 and TRBJ2-1; the D gene is possibly TRBD1 (5 bases). Per germline, CDR1 LNHNV and CDR2 YYDKDF (reference sequence). This CDR3 has 12 residues. V was pared by 4 bases and J by 10 bases, with 11 bases between. Here the CDR3 reads CATSTQGNEQFF. In DNA, the CDR3 is TGTGCCACCAGCACCCAGGGAAACGAGCAGTTCTTC.

The chain has TRBV2 and TRBJ1-2; D is unresolved. In germline, CDR1 is SNHLY, CDR2 FYNNEI. With 1 base removed from V and 4 bases from J, the gap between germline ends came to 10 bases. The CDR3 consists of 14 residues. CDR3 amino acids: CASSEGRVGYGYTF. CDR3 sequence (DNA): TGTGCCAGCAGTGAAGGGAGGGTCGGCTATGGCTACACCTTC.

V is TRBV5-4 and J is TRBJ2-7, with 8 bases aligning to TRBD2. The V and J ends lost 2 bases and 3 bases, in that order; junction bases with no gene match: 7. Looked up from germline, CDR1 is SGHNT and CDR2 is YYREEE (reference sequence). The CDR3 extends over 15 amino acids. CDR3 region: CASSFGQRESYEQYF. CDR3 in DNA: TGTGCCAGCAGCTTTGGCCAGCGGGAGAGCTACGAGCAGTACTTC.

The chain recombines TRBV28 with TRBJ1-5; maybe TRBD1 (6 bases). Trimming took 4 bases from V and 0 from J, leaving 10 bases between them. CDR3 length: 15 residues. Germline loops: CDR1 MDHEN, CDR2 SYDVKM. The CDR3 coding sequence is TGTGCCAGCAGTTCGGACAGACCTAGCAATCAGCCCCAGCATTTT. It yields the protein CASSSDRPSNQPQHF.

This clone came up once. The CDR3: CASSLGTGGAQPQHF. The CDR3 region has the DNA TGCGCCAGCAGCTTGGGGACAGGGGGGGCGCAGCCCCAGCATTTT. The chain carries TRBV5-1 and TRBJ1-5, with 10 bases matching TRBD1. CDR1 SGHRS and CDR2 YFSETQ come from the germline V gene. This CDR3 spans 15 amino acids. With 0 bases clipped from V and 7 bases from J, the junction kept 4 bases outside the gene matches.

The chain is built from TRBV19 and TRBJ2-7; tentatively, D is TRBD2 (6 bases). Germline CDR1 LNHDA, CDR2 SQIVND (reference sequence). The length of the CDR3 is 15 residues. Trimming stripped 6 bases from V and 5 bases from J, with 20 bases between. CDR3 in amino acids: CASSPIGGAVNEQYF. The CDR3 bases are TGTGCCAGTAGCCCCATAGGAGGGGCGGTCAACGAGCAGTACTTC.

This chain connects TRBV6-5 to TRBJ1-1, with TRBD1 as a possible D gene (6 bases). Trimming shortened V by 2 bases and J by 1 base, and 14 bases separated the two germline ends. Germline CDR1 is MNHEY and CDR2 is SVGAGI. This CDR3 has 16 amino acids. The CDR3 region has the DNA TGTGCCAGCAGTTACACCCGGGGGGGGCCGAACACTGAAGCTTTCTTT. It specifies CASSYTRGGPNTEAFF.

This sequence joins TRBV6-5 and TRBJ1-1; D is undetermined. This CDR3 is 15 amino acids long. Per germline, CDR1 MNHEY and CDR2 SVGAGI. Trimming removed 0 bases at V and 0 bases at J, with 8 bases between. This CDR3 is CASSYSGRLNTEAFF. CDR3 DNA sequence: TGTGCCAGCAGTTACTCGGGCAGACTGAACACTGAAGCTTTCTTT.

The chain joins TRBV27 to TRBJ1-1; D is uncertain. Trimming shortened V by 5 bases and J by 12 bases, and 13 bases separated the two germline ends. Germline V CDR1 and CDR2: MNHEY, SMNVEV (reference sequence). This CDR3 has 11 residues. CDR3: CASSPRVRPFF. In nucleotides, the CDR3 is TGTGCCAGCAGTCCCCGGGTGAGGCCTTTCTTT.